A selection of T cell receptor beta chains follows, all from one sample in a study of graft-versus-host responses after intestinal transplantation. Method: immunoSEQ multiplex PCR; TCRdb's copy keeps in-frame clones and lacks some. This table has almost 55,000 clones, about 90% appearing once. The sequences come from PBMCs, collected 650 to 690 days after intestinal transplant. All receptors come from a human patient who received an intestinal transplant, so some T cells may come from the graft donor. The CDR3 runs from the conserved cysteine through the conserved F or W. The D gene is left open where the match is weak.

d_gene | j_gene | v_gene | CDR3nt | CDR3aa
- | TRBJ2-7 | TRBV10-3 | TGTGCCAGCTCCACAGGGACCTACGAGCAGTACTTC | CASSTGTYEQYF
- | TRBJ2-3 | TRBV5-4 | TGTGCCAGCAGCTTGGACCCTAGCACAGATACGCAGTATTTT | CASSLDPSTDTQYF
- | TRBJ2-5 | TRBV2 | TGTGCCAGCAGTGCATTTAAGACCCAGTACTTC | CASSAFKTQYF
- | TRBJ1-5 | TRBV2 | TGTGCCAGCGCCCCAACGGGACGCAATCAGCCCCAGCATTTT | CASAPTGRNQPQHF
- | TRBJ1-5 | TRBV6-1 | TGTGCCAGCAAAGTCAGCGCCAATCAGCCCCAGCATTTT | CASKVSANQPQHF
- | TRBJ1-2 | TRBV5-6 | TGTGCCAGCAGCTTTGACAGTGTCTATGGCTACACCTTC | CASSFDSVYGYTF
- | TRBJ1-2 | TRBV7-9 | TGTGCCAGCAGCTCACTCGGTGATCCCTATGGCTACACCTTC | CASSSLGDPYGYTF
- | TRBJ2-7 | TRBV29-1 | TGCAGCGTTGTAGACCAGAACCACTACGAGCAGTACTTC | CSVVDQNHYEQYF
- | TRBJ2-1 | TRBV9 | TGTGCCAGCAGCGTTGAAAACCTCAATGAGCAGTTCTTC | CASSVENLNEQFF
TRBD1 | TRBJ2-5 | TRBV6-6 | TGTGCCAGCAGTTACTACAGGGGAAGGCAAGAGACCCAGTACTTC | CASSYYRGRQETQYF
- | TRBJ1-4 | TRBV25-1 | TGTGCCAGCAGTGACTGGGACATACTGTTTTTT | CASSDWDILFF
TRBD1 | TRBJ2-7 | TRBV10-3 | TGTGCCATCAGTGAGGGACAGGGCGCAACTACCTACGAGCAGTACTTC | CAISEGQGATTYEQYF
- | TRBJ1-5 | TRBV11-2 | TGTGCCAGCAGCTTAGATAGTGGGGGGGGACAGCCCCAGCATTTT | CASSLDSGGGQPQHF
- | TRBJ2-1 | TRBV6-5 | TGTGCCAGCACCTCCCTACAGGGTCTCTACAATGAGCAGTTCTTC | CASTSLQGLYNEQFF
- | TRBJ2-3 | TRBV7-8 | TGTGCCAGCAGCTTATCGGGGGTTAGCACAGATACGCAGTATTTT | CASSLSGVSTDTQYF
- | TRBJ2-6 | TRBV6-4 | TGTGCCAGCAGTGGTCAGGGGTCTGGGGCCAACGTCCTGACTTTC | CASSGQGSGANVLTF
TRBD1 | TRBJ2-7 | TRBV10-3 | TGTGCCATCAGTGAACCAACAGGGGTCACCTACGAGCAGTACTTC | CAISEPTGVTYEQYF
- | TRBJ1-1 | TRBV18 | TGTGCCAGCTCACTGACGGAAGGGAACACTGAAGCTTTCTTT | CASSLTEGNTEAFF
TRBD1 | TRBJ1-2 | TRBV5-1 | TGCGCCAGCAGGTCAGGGACAGATTTTGGCTACACCTTC | CASRSGTDFGYTF
TRBD2 | TRBJ2-5 | TRBV4-1 | TGCGCCAGCAGCCAAGTTCCTAGCGGGGAAGGAGAGTACTTC | CASSQVPSGEGEYF